This T cell receptor (beta chain) appears in the sequencing data of a study of beta chain features in type 1 diabetes. Study overall: Taken together, all samples contributed nearly 110 million examined sorted cells. Whole-study findings and limits: Shortening that was moderate but significant affected the TCRB CDR3s of Type 1 diabetes patients in all four CD4+ subsets. Researchers reported that naive, central memory and Treg TCRB repertoires appeared more similar in patients than in healthy donors.

On this clone itself: Its antigen remains unidentified.

Expressed TCRB transcripts got sequenced, as all isolated RNA was reverse transcribed. Measured with immunoSEQ multiplex PCR; TCRdb has only the in-frame clones, and not every one. The sample contains hundreds of thousands of clones, about a sixth of which appear only once. Germline V gene data show CDR1 as ENHRY and CDR2 as SYGVKD. The V end was cut by 5 bases, the J end by 2 bases, with 14 bases between. The CDR3 has 15 residues. The chain is built from TRBV10-3 and TRBJ2-3; TRBD2 might be the D (6 bases). The sequence derives from a man aged 18 to 30 in good health. The sequencing sample was made of naive CD4+ T cells from blood. DNA for the CDR3: TGTGCCATCAGTACTACAGAGCGGGCCACAGATACGCAGTATTTT. Protein sequence: CAISTTERATDTQYF.